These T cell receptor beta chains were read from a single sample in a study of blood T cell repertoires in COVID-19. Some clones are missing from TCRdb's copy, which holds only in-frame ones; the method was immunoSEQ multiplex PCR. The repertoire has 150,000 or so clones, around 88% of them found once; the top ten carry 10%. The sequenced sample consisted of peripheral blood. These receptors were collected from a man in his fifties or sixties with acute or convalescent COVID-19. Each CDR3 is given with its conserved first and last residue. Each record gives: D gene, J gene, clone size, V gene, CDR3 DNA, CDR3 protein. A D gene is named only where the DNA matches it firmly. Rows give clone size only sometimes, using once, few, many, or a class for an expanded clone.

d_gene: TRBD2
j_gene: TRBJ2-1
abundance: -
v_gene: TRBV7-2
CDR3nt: TGTGCCAGCAGCCATGAGCGGGGGAGATACAATGAGCAGTTCTTC
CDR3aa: CASSHERGRYNEQFF

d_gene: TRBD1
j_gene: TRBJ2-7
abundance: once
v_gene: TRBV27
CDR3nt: TGTGCCAGCAGTCCGCGGACAGGATCGAGTGAGCAGTACTTC
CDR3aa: CASSPRTGSSEQYF

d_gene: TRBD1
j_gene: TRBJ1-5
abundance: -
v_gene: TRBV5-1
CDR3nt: TGCGCCAGCAGCCCCGGGACAGGGGTTAGCAATCAGCCCCAGCATTTT
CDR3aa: CASSPGTGVSNQPQHF

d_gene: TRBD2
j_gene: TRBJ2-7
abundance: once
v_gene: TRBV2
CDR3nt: TGTGCCAGCAAGACTAGCGGGAGCGAGCAGTACTTC
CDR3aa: CASKTSGSEQYF

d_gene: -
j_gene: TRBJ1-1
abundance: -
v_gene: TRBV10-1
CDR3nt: TGCGCCAGCAGTGTTGGTAGGAACACTGAAGCTTTCTTT
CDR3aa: CASSVGRNTEAFF

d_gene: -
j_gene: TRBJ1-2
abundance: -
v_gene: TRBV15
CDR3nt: TGTGCCACCATCGCCGCGGAAGGAGGCCGCACTAACTATGGCTACACCTTC
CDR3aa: CATIAAEGGRTNYGYTF

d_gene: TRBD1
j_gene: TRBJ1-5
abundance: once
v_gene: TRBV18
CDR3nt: TGTGCCAGCTCAACCGACAGGGATCAGCCCCAGCATTTT
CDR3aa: CASSTDRDQPQHF

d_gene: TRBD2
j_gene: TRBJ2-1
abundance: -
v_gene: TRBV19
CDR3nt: TGTGCCAGTAGCCAGGGACTAGTCAATGAGCAGTTCTTC
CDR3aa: CASSQGLVNEQFF

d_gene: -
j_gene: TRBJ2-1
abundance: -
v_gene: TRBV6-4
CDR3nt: TGTGCCAGCAGGGAACAGAGCTCCTACAATGAGCAGTTCTTC
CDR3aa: CASREQSSYNEQFF

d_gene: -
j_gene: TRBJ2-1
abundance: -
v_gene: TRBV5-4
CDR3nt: TGTGCCAGCAACGCCCAGGCTAATGAGCAGTTCTTC
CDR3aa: CASNAQANEQFF

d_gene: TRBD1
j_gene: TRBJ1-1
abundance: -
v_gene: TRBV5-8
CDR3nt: TGTGCCAGCATCCAGACAGGGGGAGTTCGGACTGAAGCTTTCTTT
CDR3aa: CASIQTGGVRTEAFF

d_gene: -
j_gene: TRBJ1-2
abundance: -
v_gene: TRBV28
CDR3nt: TGTGCCAGCAGTTTACGTTCTGGTGTGGCTCAAAGTACCTTC
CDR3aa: CASSLRSGVAQSTF

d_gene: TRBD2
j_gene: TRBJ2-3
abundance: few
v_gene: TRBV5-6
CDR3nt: TGTGCCAGCAGCTTGAGGACGGGACTAGCGGGGGTATACACAGATACGCAGTATTTT
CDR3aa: CASSLRTGLAGVYTDTQYF

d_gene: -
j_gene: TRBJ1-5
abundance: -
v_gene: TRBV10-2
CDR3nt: TGCGCCAGCAGTGGACAGAGAGATCAGCCCCAGCATTTT
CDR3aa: CASSGQRDQPQHF

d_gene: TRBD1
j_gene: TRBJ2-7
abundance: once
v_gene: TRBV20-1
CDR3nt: TGCAGTGCCAGTGGCGCCGGGACAGGGGGCAAATACGAGCAGTACTTC
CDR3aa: CSASGAGTGGKYEQYF

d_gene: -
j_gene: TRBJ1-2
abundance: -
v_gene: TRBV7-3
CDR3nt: TGTGCCAGCAGCTTGGAGAGAAACTATGGCTACACCTTC
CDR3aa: CASSLERNYGYTF

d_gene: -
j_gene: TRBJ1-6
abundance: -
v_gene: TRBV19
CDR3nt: TGTGCCAGTAGTTCCGGACAGCGGGGATATAATTCACCCCTCCACTTT
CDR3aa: CASSSGQRGYNSPLHF

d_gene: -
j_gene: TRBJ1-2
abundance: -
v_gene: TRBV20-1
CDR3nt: TGCAGCCAGGCTGCAAACTATGGCTACACCTTC
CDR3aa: CSQAANYGYTF

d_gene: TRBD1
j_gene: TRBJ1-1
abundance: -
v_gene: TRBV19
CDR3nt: TGTGCCAGTACCCGGGACAGGGGGAACACTGAAGCTTTCTTT
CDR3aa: CASTRDRGNTEAFF

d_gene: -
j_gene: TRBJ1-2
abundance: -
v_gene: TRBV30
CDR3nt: TGTGCCTGGAGTGAACACATATTTGGCTACACCTTC
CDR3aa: CAWSEHIFGYTF

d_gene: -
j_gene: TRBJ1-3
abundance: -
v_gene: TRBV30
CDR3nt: TGTGCCTGGAGTGGGGGAGATTTCGGAAACACCATATATTTT
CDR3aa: CAWSGGDFGNTIYF

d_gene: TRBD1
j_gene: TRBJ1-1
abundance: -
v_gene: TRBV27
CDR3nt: TGTGCCAGCAGTTTATTTGGGGGACAGATGAAGGCTGAAGCTTTCTTT
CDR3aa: CASSLFGGQMKAEAFF

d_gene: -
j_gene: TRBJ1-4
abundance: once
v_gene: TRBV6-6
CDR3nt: TGTGCCAGCAGTTTTGACAGTTTAGAAAAACTGTTTTTT
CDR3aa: CASSFDSLEKLFF

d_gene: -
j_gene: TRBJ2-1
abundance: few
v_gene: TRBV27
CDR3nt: TGTGCCAGCAGTTTATTTTCGGGTGGGTGGCCCGACAATGAGCAGTTCTTC
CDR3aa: CASSLFSGGWPDNEQFF

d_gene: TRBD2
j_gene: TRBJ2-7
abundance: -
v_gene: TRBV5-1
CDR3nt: TGCGCCAGCAGCTTGGTCGCTAGCGGGATCGACGAGCAGTACTTC
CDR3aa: CASSLVASGIDEQYF

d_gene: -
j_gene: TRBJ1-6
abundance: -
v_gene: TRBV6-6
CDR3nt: TGTGCCAGCAGTCGACTCAATCGACAGAGCTCCTATAATTCACCCCTCCACTTT
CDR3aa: CASSRLNRQSSYNSPLHF

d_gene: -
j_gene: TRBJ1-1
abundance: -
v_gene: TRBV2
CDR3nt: TGTGCCAGCAGTGTTCACGGGAACACTGAAGCTTTCTTT
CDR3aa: CASSVHGNTEAFF

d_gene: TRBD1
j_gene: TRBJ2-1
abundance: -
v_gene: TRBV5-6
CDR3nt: TGTGCCAGCAGCCTTGGACAGGGTACGGTAGGGCAGTTCTTC
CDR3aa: CASSLGQGTVGQFF

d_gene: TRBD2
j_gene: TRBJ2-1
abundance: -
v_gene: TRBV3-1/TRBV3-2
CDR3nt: TGTGCCAGCAGCCAAAGGACTAGCACCCGGTTCGATGAGCAGTTCTTC
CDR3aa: CASSQRTSTRFDEQFF

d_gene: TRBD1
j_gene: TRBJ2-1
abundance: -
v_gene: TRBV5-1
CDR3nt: TGCGCCAGCCGGTGGCAGGGGGACTACAATGAGCAGTTCTTC
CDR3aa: CASRWQGDYNEQFF

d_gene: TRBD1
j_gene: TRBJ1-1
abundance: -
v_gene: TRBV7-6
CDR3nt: TGTGCCAGCAGCCCGGACAGGGCGAACACTGAAGCTTTCTTT
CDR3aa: CASSPDRANTEAFF

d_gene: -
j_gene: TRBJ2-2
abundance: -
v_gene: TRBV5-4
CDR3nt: TGTGCCAGCAGCTTGCTGGAGCCGCCGGCCGGGGAGCTGTTTTTT
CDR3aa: CASSLLEPPAGELFF

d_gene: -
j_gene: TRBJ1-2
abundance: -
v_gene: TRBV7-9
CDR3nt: TGTGCCAGCAGCCTGTCGGGGGAGTATGGCTACACCTTC
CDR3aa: CASSLSGEYGYTF

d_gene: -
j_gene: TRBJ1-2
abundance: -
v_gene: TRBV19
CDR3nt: TGTGCCAGTAATTCCGAGAGGGTTGCGGCATATGGCTACACCTTC
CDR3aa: CASNSERVAAYGYTF

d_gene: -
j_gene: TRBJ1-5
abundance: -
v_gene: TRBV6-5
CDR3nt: TGTGCCAGCAGAGAGACAGGCAATCAGCCCCAGCATTTT
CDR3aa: CASRETGNQPQHF

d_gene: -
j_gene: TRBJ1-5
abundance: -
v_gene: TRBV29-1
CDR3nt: TGCAGCGCCCGTCAGGGGATAGATCAGCCCCAGCATTTT
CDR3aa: CSARQGIDQPQHF

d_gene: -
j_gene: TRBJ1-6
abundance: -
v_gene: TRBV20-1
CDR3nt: TGCAGTGCTATTGACACCCCGGGTTCACCCCTCCACTTT
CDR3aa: CSAIDTPGSPLHF

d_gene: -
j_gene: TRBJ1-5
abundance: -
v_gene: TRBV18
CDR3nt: TGTGCCAGCTCACCACGGCGGGGGGCGGGGGATCAGCCCCAGCATTTT
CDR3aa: CASSPRRGAGDQPQHF